This record covers a single T cell receptor (beta chain). Naive CD8 cells, CD45RO-negative and positively selected for CCR7, excluded terminally differentiated effector memory CD45RA+ cells. The sample originates from a study of shared clonotypes between healthy human individuals. The table came from immunoSEQ multiplex PCR; TCRdb's copy has only in-frame clones and leaves some out. The sample carries about 2.2 million clones, 90% to 95% recorded once. Germline values: CDR1 SGDLS, CDR2 YYNGEE. The ends were cut back, 4 bases at V and 0 bases at J, with 14 bases in the middle. The CDR3 loop spans 16 amino acids.

The sample taken for sequencing was naive CD8+ T cells from PBMCs. The chain is built from TRBV9 and TRBJ1-5; the D is unclear. The origin of this receptor is a man aged 18 to 30 in good health. Some clones in this sample may be carry-over from other donors' samples. CDR3 DNA sequence: TGTGCCAGCAGCCCCCGTGACGGAAATAGCAATCAGCCCCAGCATTTT. This gives the protein CASSPRDGNSNQPQHF.